The 16 T cell receptor beta chains listed next were all sequenced from one sample in a study of blood T cell repertoires in COVID-19. This table comes from immunoSEQ multiplex PCR, and its TCRdb copy is limited to in-frame clones, with some not included. The profile shows roughly 110,000 clones, over 65% of them singletons. What was sequenced was peripheral blood. The origin of the receptors is an older man with COVID-19, enrolled during active disease.

The CDR3 loop reads CASSLDRGGTQYF. The CDR3 DNA is TGTGCCAGCAGCTTGGACAGGGGGGGGACCCAGTACTTC. The chain couples TRBV7-2 to TRBJ2-5; TRBD1 matches at 10 bases. CDR1 SGHTA and CDR2 FQGNSA come from the germline V gene. CDR3 length equals 13 residues. V shed 3 bases, J shed 7 bases, and the junction held 2 bases outside the gene matches.

CDR3 nucleotide sequence: TGTGCCAGCTCACCACAAATTATAGGGGATGTCACTGAAGCTTTCTTT. Residues: CASSPQIIGDVTEAFF. This chain links TRBV18 with TRBJ1-1; a weak D match, TRBD1 (5 bases). V shed 1 base and J shed 4 bases, with 16 bases lying between them. Germline V gene sequence: CDR1 KGHSH, CDR2 LQKENI. The CDR3 has 16 amino acids.

The CDR3 nucleotides read TGTGCCAGCAGTCTGACAGAATACGCAACTAATGAAAAACTGTTTTTT. Translating it yields CASSLTEYATNEKLFF. The rearrangement uses TRBV28 and TRBJ1-4; tentative D call: TRBD1 (5 bases). Trimming cost V 5 bases and J 0 bases, with 13 bases left between them. CDR1 is MDHEN, CDR2 SYDVKM, per germline. The CDR3 is 16 amino acids.

The chain couples TRBV24-1 to TRBJ2-3; D not resolved. The V and J ends lost 7 bases and 3 bases respectively, with 7 bases between them. CDR3 length: 12 residues. In germline, CDR1 is KGHDR, CDR2 SFDVKD. The CDR3 DNA reads as TGTGCCACCAGCCACTCGACAGATACGCAGTATTTT. Amino acid sequence: CATSHSTDTQYF.

This chain connects TRBV5-1 to TRBJ2-3; 9 positions match TRBD2. CDR1 is SGHRS, CDR2 YFSETQ, per germline. Trimming took 0 bases from V and 3 from J; bases not matched to a gene: 11. The CDR3 has 18 amino acids. CDR3 coding DNA: TGCGCCAGCAGCTTGGATCGGTCTAGCGGGATAGTAACAGATACGCAGTATTTT. Residues: CASSLDRSSGIVTDTQYF.

There are a few counts of this clone. The chain is built from TRBV7-9 and TRBJ2-7; 9 nucleotides align to TRBD2. The CDR3 covers 15 residues. Germline V gene lookup returns CDR1 SEHNR and CDR2 FQNEAQ (reference sequence). With V trimmed by 2 bases and J by 3 bases, 5 bases remained unmatched. Here the CDR3 reads CASSLRLAGIYEQYF. DNA for the CDR3: TGTGCCAGCAGCTTAAGGCTAGCGGGAATCTACGAGCAGTACTTC. Full variable domain (rest looked up from reference TRBV7-9 and TRBJ2-7): DTGVSQNPRHKITKRGQNVTFRCDPISEHNRLYWYRQTLGQGPEFLTYFQNEAQLEKSRLLSDRFSAERPKGSFSTLEIQRTEQGDSAMYLCASSLRLAGIYEQYFGPGTRLTVT.

This chain uses TRBV14 with TRBJ2-5, with TRBD1 identical over 8 bases. Germline CDR1 and CDR2: SGHDN and FVKESK. Trimming took 4 bases from V and 4 from J; bases not matched to a gene: 2. The CDR3 consists of 13 residues. The CDR3, as DNA: TGTGCCAGCAGCCTCGGACAGGGAGAGACCCAGTACTTC. It is translated as CASSLGQGETQYF.

The chain carries TRBV6-5 and TRBJ2-1; D might be TRBD2 (6 bases). V shed 7 bases and J shed 4 bases, with 17 bases lying between them. This CDR3 is 15 amino acids long. Germline-derived CDR1 and CDR2 are MNHEY and SVGAGI. CDR3 bases: TGTGCCAGCACATTACCGGGACTTAATTACAATGAGCAGTTCTTC. It encodes CASTLPGLNYNEQFF.

The V gene is TRBV27, the J gene TRBJ2-5, with 8 bases aligning to TRBD2. Trimming at V came to 5 bases and at J to 5 bases, leaving 7 bases not matched to a gene. The CDR3 extends over 14 amino acids. Germline lookup yields CDR1 MNHEY and CDR2 SMNVEV (reference sequence). In DNA form, the CDR3 reads TGTGCCAGCAGTGTGACCGGGACTAGGGAGACCCAGTACTTC. The encoded protein is CASSVTGTRETQYF.

The V call is TRBV20-1, the J call TRBJ2-2; unclear D gene. Germline values: CDR1 DFQATT, CDR2 SNEGSKA (reference sequence). V lost 3 bases, J lost 3 bases, and 8 bases lay in between. CDR3 length: 13 amino acids. In DNA, the CDR3 is TGCAGTGCTAGTCACCAGTACACCGGGGAGCTGTTTTTT. It codes for CSASHQYTGELFF.

V and J are TRBV6-5 and TRBJ1-6; the D gene is possibly TRBD1 (6 bases). CDR1 is MNHEY and CDR2 is SVGAGI in the germline V gene. V lost 2 bases, J lost 7 bases, and 12 bases lay in between. The CDR3 consists of 15 residues. The DNA of the CDR3 is TGTGCCAGCAGTTACCGACAGGATAGCAATTCACCCCTCCACTTT. It translates to CASSYRQDSNSPLHF.

The gene calls are TRBV2 and TRBJ1-1; a weak D match, TRBD1 (6 bases). Trimming removed 6 bases from V and 1 base from J, with 12 bases in between. There are 14 residues in the CDR3. Per germline, CDR1 SNHLY and CDR2 FYNNEI. The chain's CDR3 is CASRDRAQNTEAFF. The DNA for the CDR3 is TGTGCCAGCAGGGACAGAGCCCAGAACACTGAAGCTTTCTTT.

This rearrangement joins TRBV2 to TRBJ1-1; 8 bases align to TRBD1. Germline V gene lookup returns CDR1 SNHLY and CDR2 FYNNEI. The CDR3 extends over 14 amino acids. Germline trimming cut 7 bases from V and 4 bases from J; bases unmatched to any gene: 8. CDR3 in amino acids: CASTGQGEGTEAFF. CDR3 nucleotide sequence: TGTGCCAGCACCGGACAGGGCGAGGGCACTGAAGCTTTCTTT.

The chain recombines TRBV7-2 with TRBJ1-1, with TRBD1 matching over 7 bases. CDR1 and CDR2 from the germline V gene are SGHTA and FQGNSA. The ends lost 1 base at V and 11 bases at J; junction bases unmatched: 4. The CDR3 is 12 residues long. The CDR3 sequence is CASSLVQGRAFF. The CDR3 DNA follows: TGTGCCAGCAGCTTAGTACAGGGGCGTGCTTTCTTT.

The chain combines TRBV18 with TRBJ1-4; tentatively, D is TRBD1 (5 bases). The CDR3 contains 17 residues. The germline V gene has CDR1 KGHSH and CDR2 LQKENI. The ends were cut back, 3 bases at V and 4 bases at J, with 18 bases in the middle. CDR3 protein: CASSPFNRDYGNEKLFF. CDR3 DNA: TGTGCCAGCTCACCCTTTAACCGGGACTATGGTAATGAAAAACTGTTTTTT.

This clone has more than one count but fewer than ten. This chain uses TRBV2 with TRBJ1-2; 9 nucleotides match TRBD1. The CDR3 is 14 amino acids. J gave up 7 bases and V 3 bases, and 6 bases lay outside the gene matches. Germline assignment: CDR1 SNHLY and CDR2 FYNNEI. CDR3 protein: CASSEGGQGSGYTF. The CDR3 bases are TGTGCCAGCAGTGAGGGGGGACAGGGATCTGGCTACACCTTC.